Below, one TCR beta chain is given with its context. PCR employed 60 Vbeta and 13 Jbeta primers. The protocol was immunoSEQ multiplex PCR, while the TCRdb copy is restricted to in-frame clones and leaves out a portion. The table has over 150,000 clones, 70% to 90% seen once. Trimming cost V 0 bases and J 1 base; bases outside gene matches: 3. Germline assignment: CDR1 SGHAT and CDR2 FQNNGV. The CDR3 is made up of 15 amino acids. The data were taken from a study of cytomegalovirus exposure and HLA in healthy donors. The source material was PBMCs. This TCR derives from a woman in her 30s in good health and CMV-seronegative. The gene calls are TRBV11-2 and TRBJ2-7, with 7 bases matching TRBD2. CDR3 nucleotide sequence: TGTGCCAGCAGCTTAGAGACTAGCAGTTCCTACGAGCAGTACTTC. It translates to CASSLETSSSYEQYF.